Below are 18 T cell receptor beta chains sequenced from a single sample in a study of cytomegalovirus exposure and HLA in healthy donors (dated by TCRdb to the late 2010s). Preparation of the library involved the immunoSEQ multiplex PCR assay. For the multiplex PCR, a mixture combining 60 forward primers for TCR Vbeta segments and 13 reverse primers for TCR Jbeta segments was used. The table was pulled from immuneACCESS by TCRdb, which kept in-frame rearrangements only. Such tables lose some clones; where checked, under half of the loss comes from unresolved V genes, and the rest has no known cause. This sample's clone table shows tens of thousands of clones. The top ten clones comprise less than 20% of the sample. Sequencing was carried out using PBMCs. All receptors derive from a male donor in good health and CMV-seronegative.

The genes are TRBV4-1 and TRBJ2-1; D may be TRBD2 (6 bases). The CDR3 has 14 residues. Trimming shortened V by 0 bases and J by 7 bases, and 10 bases separated the two germline ends. CDR1 and CDR2 from the germline V gene are MGHRA and YSYEKL. As DNA, the CDR3 is TGCGCCAGCAGCCAAGATTATGGGAGGAATGAGCAGTTCTTC. Translating it yields CASSQDYGRNEQFF.

V and J are TRBV6-6 and TRBJ1-4; D unclear. The CDR3 loop spans 11 amino acids. V dropped 6 bases and J dropped 7 bases, with 6 bases sitting between them. Germline lookup yields CDR1 MNHNY and CDR2 SVGAGI (reference sequence). The CDR3 is CASRGGEKLFF. CDR3 DNA: TGTGCCAGCAGGGGAGGTGAAAAACTGTTTTTT.

The chain employs TRBV29-1 and TRBJ1-1, with a tentative D call TRBD1 (5 bases). The CDR3 covers 13 residues. Trimming removed 3 bases at V and 5 bases at J, with 13 bases between. The V gene's germline CDR1 is SQVTM and CDR2 ANQGSEA. The CDR3 sequence: CSVERRGGTEAFF. The CDR3 region has the DNA TGCAGCGTTGAGAGGCGGGGGGGAACTGAAGCTTTCTTT.

This chain links TRBV6-1 with TRBJ1-1; 7 positions match TRBD1. Germline assignment: CDR1 MNHNS and CDR2 SASEGT. The V and J ends lost 5 bases and 8 bases, in that order; junction bases with no gene match: 5. The CDR3 sequence is 12 residues long. The CDR3 nucleotides are TGTGCCAGCAGTACAGGGGCACGGGAAGCTTTCTTT. Translating gives CASSTGAREAFF.

The CDR3: CAWSLSSMDTGELFF. The DNA for the CDR3 is TGTGCCTGGAGTCTTAGCTCCATGGACACCGGGGAGCTGTTTTTT. The chain employs TRBV30 and TRBJ2-2; no clear D gene. The germline gives CDR1 GTSNPN, CDR2 SVGIG (reference sequence). There are 15 residues in the CDR3. Trimming stripped 2 bases from V and 3 bases from J, with 13 bases between.

The chain is built from TRBV5-6 and TRBJ1-6; D not certain. Deletions cut 1 base from V and 7 bases from J, with 3 bases between. Germline V lookup: CDR1 SGHDT, CDR2 YYEEEE. The CDR3 totals 12 residues. The CDR3, as DNA: TGTGCCAGCAGCTTGCAAAATTCACCCCTCCACTTT. It encodes CASSLQNSPLHF.

The chain joins TRBV30 to TRBJ2-7, with 9 nucleotides matching TRBD1. CDR3 length equals 14 residues. With 5 bases clipped from V and 3 bases from J, the junction kept 8 bases outside the gene matches. Germline assignment: CDR1 GTSNPN and CDR2 SVGIG (reference sequence). The CDR3 DNA sequence: TGTGCCTGGGGGGACAGGGTCTTGAACTACGAGCAGTACTTC. This translates into CAWGDRVLNYEQYF. The complete variable domain, with remaining parts taken from reference TRBV30 and TRBJ2-7, reads SQTIHQWPATLVQPVGSPLSLECTVEGTSNPNLYWYRQAAGRGLQLLFYSVGIGQISSEVPQNLSASRPQDRQFILSSKKLLLSDSGFYLCAWGDRVLNYEQYFGPGTRLTVT.

This chain connects TRBV9 to TRBJ1-2; D might be TRBD1 (5 bases). Germline V gene data show CDR1 as SGDLS and CDR2 as YYNGEE. V was cut by 0 bases and J by 8 bases, with 11 bases left in between. This CDR3 contains 13 residues. Here the CDR3 reads CASSVEAGRGYTF. DNA of the CDR3: TGTGCCAGCAGCGTAGAGGCAGGGCGCGGCTACACCTTC. Full variable domain (outside the CDR3, taken from reference TRBV9 and TRBJ1-2): DSGVTQTPKHLITATGQRVTLRCSPRSGDLSVYWYQQSLDQGLQFLIQYYNGEERAKGNILERFSAQQFPDLHSELNLSSLELGDSALYFCASSVEAGRGYTFGSGTRLTVV.

The chain has TRBV14 and TRBJ2-7; 11 nucleotides agree with TRBD2. There are 15 residues in the CDR3. Germline lookup yields CDR1 SGHDN and CDR2 FVKESK. After removal of 3 bases from V and 1 base from J, the junction contained 2 bases not matched to a gene. The CDR3 DNA reads TGTGCCAGCAGCCATCGACTAGCGGGGTCCTACGAGCAGTACTTC. Protein sequence: CASSHRLAGSYEQYF.

The V and J genes are TRBV6-5 and TRBJ1-5; possible D gene TRBD1, 6 bases. Per germline, CDR1 MNHEY and CDR2 SVGAGI. The CDR3 sequence is 15 residues long. Trimming shortened V by 4 bases and J by 0 bases, and 10 bases separated the two germline ends. Here the CDR3 DNA reads TGTGCCAGCAGTTCCTACAGGGCTAGCAATCAGCCCCAGCATTTT. Its translation is CASSSYRASNQPQHF.

This rearrangement joins TRBV30 to TRBJ1-3; D gene unclear. Germline-derived CDR1 and CDR2 are GTSNPN and SVGIG (reference sequence). Trimming stripped 0 bases from V and 4 bases from J, with 7 bases between. CDR3 length: 13 amino acids. CDR3 nucleotides: TGTGCCTGGAGTGTCGGGGTAGGAAACACCATATATTTT. Translation: CAWSVGVGNTIYF.

This rearrangement joins TRBV11-2 to TRBJ1-1; D unclear. With 4 bases removed from V and 4 bases from J, the gap between germline ends came to 16 bases. The length of the CDR3 is 15 residues. The V gene's germline CDR1 is SGHAT and CDR2 FQNNGV. The CDR3 protein is CASSSSPDKVTEAFF. Written as DNA, the CDR3 is TGTGCCAGCAGCTCGTCGCCAGACAAGGTCACTGAAGCTTTCTTT.

The genes are TRBV15 and TRBJ2-1; D perhaps matches TRBD1 (7 bases). The CDR3 has 14 amino acids. Trimming pared 5 bases from V and 6 bases from J, leaving 14 bases between. Germline CDR1 and CDR2: LNHNV and YYDKDF (reference sequence). The CDR3 nucleotides read TGTGCCACCAGCGCGGGACAGAGTCCCAATGAGCAGTTCTTC. As protein: CATSAGQSPNEQFF.

This chain connects TRBV5-5 to TRBJ2-7, with D unresolved. The CDR3 length is 14 residues. Germline V gene sequence: CDR1 SGHKS, CDR2 YYEKEE (reference sequence). Trimming left V 0 bases short and J 3 bases short, with 10 bases between. The CDR3 DNA reads as TGTGCCAGCAGCTTGGATGGCACCAGCTACGAGCAGTACTTC. This gives the protein CASSLDGTSYEQYF. Full variable domain (remainder filled in from reference TRBV5-5 and TRBJ2-7): DAGVTQSPTHLIKTRGQQVTLRCSPISGHKSVSWYQQVLGQGPQFIFQYYEKEERGRGNFPDRFSARQFPNYSSELNVNALLLGDSALYLCASSLDGTSYEQYFGPGTRLTVT.

The rearrangement links TRBV7-2 to TRBJ1-1, with a weak D call TRBD1 (6 bases). Germline loops: CDR1 SGHTA, CDR2 FQGNSA. The CDR3 sequence is 14 residues long. The V and J ends lost 3 bases and 1 base respectively, with 9 bases between them. CDR3 protein: CASSFTTGNTEAFF. DNA of the CDR3: TGTGCCAGCAGCTTCACGACAGGGAACACTGAAGCTTTCTTT.

The chain recombines TRBV6-5 with TRBJ2-1; D is unclear. The CDR3 runs to 15 residues. CDR1 and CDR2 (germline): MNHEY, SVGAGI. V lost 4 bases and J 0 bases, leaving 10 bases between the germline ends. DNA of the CDR3: TGTGCCAGCAGTTTGGTTTCGAGCTCCTACAATGAGCAGTTCTTC. This sequence encodes CASSLVSSSYNEQFF.

The V call is TRBV4-1, the J call TRBJ1-6; a weak D match, TRBD1 (5 bases). CDR1 is MGHRA and CDR2 is YSYEKL in the germline V gene. Trimming took off 6 bases at V and 6 bases at J, with 12 bases between the two ends. The CDR3 has 14 residues. The CDR3 here is CASRTDSLNSPLHF. For the CDR3, the DNA is TGCGCCAGCAGGACTGACAGTCTTAATTCACCCCTCCACTTT.

The rearrangement links TRBV6-1 to TRBJ2-3, with 12 bases identical to TRBD2. Unmatched junction bases numbered 1, after V lost 6 bases and J lost 0 bases. The germline V gene has CDR1 MNHNS and CDR2 SASEGT. This CDR3 comprises 15 residues. The chain's CDR3 is CASRLAGGSTDTQYF. The CDR3 DNA reads as TGTGCCAGCAGGCTAGCGGGGGGGAGCACAGATACGCAGTATTTT.